Listed below are T cell receptor beta chains from one sample, sequenced in a study of T cells in Graves' hyperthyroidism and ophthalmopathy. TCRdb itself ran the multiplex PCR reads through MiXCR, one entry per CDR3 protein. The table has hundreds of thousands of distinct CDR3 sequences, 15% to 17% seen once. Sequencing was performed on blood. The receptors here all came from a woman aged 18-29 years with Graves' hyperthyroidism. The CDR3 runs from the conserved cysteine through the conserved F or W. D genes are given only for firm matches.

TRBV12-5	TRBD1	TRBJ2-7	CASGFRGQGDEQYF
TRBV24-1	NA	TRBJ2-4	CATSSGGRNIQYF
TRBV20-1	NA	TRBJ2-7	CSARPWDTTYEQYF
TRBV19	NA	TRBJ1-2	CASRLSVNYGYTF
TRBV11-2	NA	TRBJ2-5	CASSPAGTSQETQYF
TRBV19	TRBD1	TRBJ2-7	CASRPGTGSFYEQYF
TRBV12-3/TRBV12-4	TRBD2	TRBJ2-3	CASSTELAGAGTDTQYF
TRBV29-1	NA	TRBJ1-2	CSVAQGIRGYTF
TRBV2	TRBD1	TRBJ2-5	CASSKGTDYQETQYF
TRBV6-2/TRBV6-3	NA	TRBJ1-5	CASSHTDNSNQPQHF
TRBV5-1	TRBD1	TRBJ2-3	CASSLSRQGANTQYF
TRBV5-6	NA	TRBJ1-2	CASSSRGSYTF
TRBV5-1	TRBD2	TRBJ2-5	CASSLGSISGSGETQYF
TRBV28	NA	TRBJ1-4	CASSRGPREKLFF
TRBV9	TRBD1	TRBJ1-1	CASSSRTGTNAEAFF
TRBV5-5	TRBD1	TRBJ2-1	CASNPRVRGQSYNEQFF
TRBV6-4	TRBD2	TRBJ2-7	CASTARLAGGYEQYF
TRBV4-2	NA	TRBJ2-3	CASSQPDSTDTQYF
TRBV6-1	TRBD1	TRBJ2-7	CASYRDRGSYEQYF
TRBV6-5	TRBD1	TRBJ1-3	CASSYSRGGGVSFSGSTIYF
TRBV19	TRBD1	TRBJ1-4	CASRRQGLNEKLFF
TRBV6-1	NA	TRBJ1-1	CASLTQRLNTEAFF
TRBV4-1	NA	TRBJ2-2	CASSPWGSTGELFF
TRBV3-1	TRBD2	TRBJ2-1	CASSPRLAHNEQFF
TRBV28	NA	TRBJ1-2	CASSLSVTAYGYTF
TRBV6-5	NA	TRBJ2-7	CASSYSYRASYEQYF
TRBV6-5	NA	TRBJ2-1	CASSYLQLQGYEQFF
TRBV5-1	NA	TRBJ2-2	CASSFRLPENTGELFF
TRBV7-8	TRBD2	TRBJ2-1	CASSSSGRVYNEQFF
TRBV9	NA	TRBJ2-5	CASSAGPQETQYF
TRBV6-2/TRBV6-3	NA	TRBJ2-7	CASRRGPSPDYEQYF
TRBV27	NA	TRBJ1-6	CASSPLFSEGANNSPLHF
TRBV12-3/TRBV12-4	NA	TRBJ1-6	CASTSGQPNSPLHF
TRBV7-8	NA	TRBJ1-4	CASTDMVEKLFF
TRBV29-1	TRBD2	TRBJ2-7	CSVASGRNLYEQYF
TRBV30	NA	TRBJ1-5	CALRVGGNQPQHF
TRBV18	TRBD2	TRBJ2-1	CASSPLAGGPGSYNEQFF
TRBV6-2/TRBV6-3	TRBD2	TRBJ2-5	CASSTSGVEETQYF
TRBV4-1	NA	TRBJ2-2	CASSHQPGHTGELFF
TRBV6-1	NA	TRBJ1-2	CASSQRWQGGYTF
TRBV12-5	TRBD2	TRBJ2-1	CASGLALIGLAGGPTYNEQFF